The text below deals with one T cell receptor (beta chain). Its antigen remains unknown. CDR1 LNHNV and CDR2 YYDKDF come from the germline V gene (reference sequence). Deletions cut 5 bases from V and 5 bases from J, with 10 bases between. This CDR3 comprises 13 residues. Combining iRepertoire HTBI primers with Arm-PCR of CDR3 regions, the authors built TCR beta libraries. TCRdb processed the multiplex PCR reads anew with MiXCR; each CDR3 protein has one entry. The data contain under 500,000 distinct CDR3 sequences, roughly 17% of them seen just once; the ten biggest clones take up around 11%. This sample is part of a study of regulatory T cells in long-lasting Graves disease. Study in general: Under 3 months of antithyroid drugs had been taken by newly diagnosed Graves' patients. Study observations and caveats: Persistent disease preferred TRBV28, TRBJ1-2 and TRBJ2-5; new disease, TRBV20-1 and TRBJ2-1.

Time point in this sample: newly diagnosed GD, antithyroid drugs for less than 3 months. Preparation of the TCR library used RNA extracted from PBMCs. These data also formed part of another study, on T cells in Graves' hyperthyroidism and ophthalmopathy.

The source is a woman aged 30 to 39 with Graves disease. V usage is TRBV15 and J usage is TRBJ2-1; no definite D call. Source: peripheral blood mononuclear cells (PBMCs), taken at new diagnosis, from a patient treated with antithyroid drugs. The CDR3 protein is CATSGLRNNEQFF. The CDR3 DNA sequence: TGTGCCACCAGCGGCCTCAGGAACAATGAGCAGTTCTTC. The full variable domain, in which reference TRBV15 and TRBJ2-1 provide the parts outside the CDR3, is DAMVIQNPRYQVTQFGKPVTLSCSQTLNHNVMYWYQQKSSQAPKLLFHYYDKDFNNEADTPDNFQSRRPNTSFCFLDIRSPGLGDTAMYLCATSGLRNNEQFFGPGTRLTVL.